This T cell receptor (beta chain) originates from a study of regulatory T cells in long-lasting Graves disease. Overall study results and limits: The study found persistent patients shared more public clonotypes (roughly 2,500) than new patients (around 870).

The CDR3 spans 14 residues. Looked up from germline, CDR1 is SNHLY and CDR2 is FYNNEI. J was trimmed by 4 bases and V by 7 bases; bases with no gene match: 10. Combining iRepertoire HTBI primers with Arm-PCR of CDR3 regions, the authors built TCR beta libraries. Per the authors' pipeline: Samples jointly harbored 62 TRBV and more than eleven TRBJ segments. TCRdb recomputed calls from the multiplex PCR reads with MiXCR, one row per CDR3 protein. The V and J calls here are based on TCRdb, not the publication. The sample yields fewer than 450,000 distinct CDR3 sequences, 15% seen once. The time point: newly diagnosed GD, antithyroid drugs for less than 3 months. PBMCs provided the RNA from which the TCR library was made. This clonotype was observed many times. Its antigen is still unknown. These data were likewise used in another study, on T cells in Graves' hyperthyroidism and ophthalmopathy. That work contributes: Carried out on the TCR CDR3, a first-round RT-PCR used the HTBI primer set.

The V gene is TRBV2, the J gene TRBJ2-7; 7 bases map to TRBD2. This sample comprised peripheral blood mononuclear cells (PBMCs), obtained at new diagnosis, from a patient treated with antithyroid drugs. The source of this sequence is a woman in her thirties or forties with Graves disease. The CDR3 coding sequence is TGTGCCAGCACGAGCGGCGGGAGTTTGTACGAGCAGTACTTC. Its translation: CASTSGGSLYEQYF.